Below are 14 T cell receptor beta chains sequenced from a single sample in a study of blood T cell repertoires in COVID-19. Assay: immunoSEQ multiplex PCR; the TCRdb copy retains only in-frame clones and omits some. The table records roughly 200,000 clones, 83% of them present only once. Input material: peripheral blood. The receptor set was obtained from a human donor in a cohort sampled during active COVID-19.

This clone was found once. The chain is built from TRBV5-4 and TRBJ1-1; possible D gene TRBD1, 5 bases. The CDR3 contains 13 residues. V was clipped by 4 bases and J by 5 bases, with 12 bases between them. Germline CDR1 SGHNT, CDR2 YYREEE (reference sequence). In DNA, the CDR3 is TGTGCCAGCAGCGATCACCAGGGAACTGAAGCTTTCTTT. Protein product: CASSDHQGTEAFF.

This clone has just one count. V is TRBV15 and J is TRBJ2-1; 7 bases fit TRBD2. This CDR3 is 14 amino acids long. Germline V lookup: CDR1 LNHNV, CDR2 YYDKDF (reference sequence). V shed 5 bases and J 0 bases; nucleotides not matched to a gene: 1. The CDR3 DNA reads as TGTGCCACCAGCCCTAGCGGCTCCTACAATGAGCAGTTCTTC. Translation gives CATSPSGSYNEQFF.

The V and J genes are TRBV4-1 and TRBJ2-7; no definite D call. The CDR3 runs 14 residues. Trimming took off 2 bases at V and 2 bases at J, with 10 bases between the two ends. The germline V gene has CDR1 MGHRA and CDR2 YSYEKL. This CDR3 is CASSQTGLTYEQYF. Written as DNA, the CDR3 is TGCGCCAGCAGCCAAACCGGGTTAACCTACGAGCAGTACTTC.

The chain links TRBV7-9 to TRBJ2-7; TRBD1 aligns across 10 bases. The germline gives CDR1 SEHNR, CDR2 FQNEAQ (reference sequence). There are 16 residues in the CDR3. With V trimmed by 4 bases and J by 2 bases, 8 bases remained unmatched. CDR3 amino acids: CASSSPGTGVAYEQYF. In nucleotides, the CDR3 is TGTGCCAGCAGCTCCCCCGGGACAGGGGTTGCCTACGAGCAGTACTTC.

The chain uses TRBV3-1 (or the pseudogene TRBV3-2) and TRBJ1-2, with D perhaps TRBD1 (5 bases). CDR3 length: 14 residues. Trimming took 6 bases from V and 3 from J, leaving 14 bases between them. CDR1 is LGHDT, CDR2 YNNKEL, per germline (reference sequence). The CDR3 is CASSTQRGYYGYTF. The CDR3 bases are TGTGCCAGCAGTACACAAAGGGGATACTATGGCTACACCTTC.

The chain carries TRBV6-4 and TRBJ1-4; possible D gene TRBD1, 6 bases. Germline V gene sequence: CDR1 MRHNA, CDR2 SNTAGT. The CDR3 sequence is 12 residues long. V dropped 6 bases and J dropped 5 bases, with 7 bases sitting between them. This CDR3 reads CASSGQNEKLFF. In nucleotides, the CDR3 is TGTGCCAGCAGCGGACAGAATGAAAAACTGTTTTTT.

The V gene is TRBV19, the J gene TRBJ1-2; tentative D call: TRBD1 (6 bases). Germline V gene data show CDR1 as LNHDA and CDR2 as SQIVND (reference sequence). V lost 4 bases and J 7 bases, leaving 13 bases between the germline ends. This CDR3 contains 13 residues. Here the CDR3 DNA reads TGTGCCAGTAGTACGGACAGTTACCTTGGCTACACCTTC. This translates into CASSTDSYLGYTF.

This clone was detected only once. This chain uses TRBV5-1 with TRBJ2-1, with 8 bases fitting TRBD2. Germline lookup yields CDR1 SGHRS and CDR2 YFSETQ. The CDR3 runs to 17 residues. The V and J ends lost 4 bases and 0 bases, in that order; junction bases with no gene match: 9. In nucleotides, the CDR3 is TGCGCCAGCAGCACTTATATGAGCGGGAGCTCCTACAATGAGCAGTTCTTC. Protein: CASSTYMSGSSYNEQFF.

The genes are TRBV21-1 and TRBJ2-7; TRBD2 is the table's D call and was not checked against the DNA. TRBV21-1 is designated a pseudogene. The CDR3 spans 15 residues. The DNA for the CDR3 is TGTGCCAGCAGCAAAGTGTTAGCCCCCCTTGGCGAGCAGTACTTC. This codes for CASSKVLAPLGEQYF.

This chain links TRBV19 with TRBJ2-1; 9 bases agree with TRBD1. J lost 0 bases, V lost 3 bases, and 9 bases had no gene match. CDR1 is LNHDA, CDR2 SQIVND, per germline (reference sequence). The length of the CDR3 is 18 residues. The CDR3 sequence is CASSIGQGYRSSYNEQFF. CDR3 sequence (DNA): TGTGCCAGTAGTATCGGACAGGGGTACCGGAGCTCCTACAATGAGCAGTTCTTC.

The chain joins TRBV24-1 to TRBJ2-7; possible D gene TRBD1, 6 bases. Trimming cost V 4 bases and J 6 bases, with 9 bases left between them. There are 12 residues in the CDR3. Per the germline V gene, CDR1 is KGHDR and CDR2 is SFDVKD. The CDR3 DNA reads TGTGCCACCAGTGAACAGGGCCTCGAGCAGTACTTC. Amino acids: CATSEQGLEQYF.

J is TRBJ1-3 and V is TRBV28; TRBD1 might be the D (5 bases). The germline gives CDR1 MDHEN, CDR2 SYDVKM. V was shortened by 7 bases and J by 1 base, with 17 bases between the two germline ends. CDR3 size: 16 residues. CDR3 sequence (DNA): TGTGCCAGCACCTCCTGGGGGGGAAGATCTGGAAACACCATATATTTT. It translates to CASTSWGGRSGNTIYF.

The sample holds a few counts of this clone. This sequence joins TRBV6-2 or TRBV6-3 and TRBJ1-6, with D unclear. There are 12 residues in the CDR3. In germline, CDR1 is MNHEY, CDR2 SVGEGT. V dropped 2 bases and J dropped 7 bases, with 3 bases sitting between them. The CDR3: CASSYGNSPLHF. Here the CDR3 DNA reads TGTGCCAGCAGTTACGGCAATTCACCCCTCCACTTT.

About this clone: Given a much more abundant clone one base away, this may be a read error. V and J are TRBV7-2 and TRBJ2-7, with TRBD1 matching 11 bases. V trimming: 5 bases; J trimming: 3 bases; junction bases outside the gene matches: 3. Per the germline V gene, CDR1 is SGHTA and CDR2 is FQGNSA. CDR3 length: 14 amino acids. CDR3 in amino acids: CASSTGQGDYEQYF. The CDR3, as DNA: TGTGCCAGCAGCACGGGACAGGGGGACTACGAGCAGTACTTC. The full variable domain, rest sourced from reference TRBV7-2 and TRBJ2-7, is GAGVSQSPSNKVTEKGKDVELRCDPISGHTALYWYRQSLGQGLEFLIYFQGNSAPDKSGLPSDRFSAERTGGSVSTLTIQRTQQEDSAVYLCASSTGQGDYEQYFGPGTRLTVT.